Listed below are T cell receptor beta chains from one sample, sequenced in a study of T cell changes during pregnancy in multiple sclerosis. Here immunoSEQ multiplex PCR was the method, and the copy in TCRdb shows in-frame clones only, minus some. The sample lists roughly 70,000 clones, about 92% occurring once. Sequenced material: peripheral blood, taken in the third trimester of pregnancy. Receptor source: a female donor in good health, enrolled as a control in a pregnancy study. The CDR3 runs from the conserved cysteine through the conserved F or W. A D gene is named only where the DNA matches it firmly. Clone size appears in some rows only: once, few, many, or a class for an expanded clone.

j_call clone_size v_call cdr3_length d_call cdr3_aa cdr3_nt
TRBJ1-2 . TRBV18 16 TRBD1 CASSPDGTGGVYGYTF TGTGCCAGCTCACCCGATGGGACAGGGGGCGTCTATGGCTACACCTTC
TRBJ2-7 . TRBV11-2 16 . CASSPVVRGETYEQYF TGTGCCAGCAGCCCTGTTGTTCGAGGAGAGACCTACGAGCAGTACTTC
TRBJ2-7 . TRBV28 15 TRBD1 CASSSPGQGSYEQYF TGTGCCAGCAGTTCCCCGGGACAGGGATCCTACGAGCAGTACTTC
TRBJ1-2 once TRBV4-3 14 TRBD1 CASRNRQGDYGYTF TGCGCCAGCAGAAACAGACAGGGCGACTATGGCTACACCTTC
TRBJ1-2 . TRBV10-3 18 TRBD1 CAISESPGTTQGNYGYTF TGTGCCATCAGTGAGTCCCCCGGCACCACACAGGGGAACTATGGCTACACCTTC
TRBJ2-7 . TRBV30 13 TRBD1 CARRDRETYEQYF TGTGCCCGCCGGGACAGGGAAACCTACGAGCAGTACTTC
TRBJ2-1 . TRBV2 12 . CASRGLGNEQFF TGTGCCAGCAGGGGCCTGGGCAATGAGCAGTTCTTC
TRBJ2-3 . TRBV5-1 15 TRBD2 CASSLTRGGQDTQYF TGCGCCAGCAGCTTAACGCGGGGGGGCCAAGATACGCAGTATTTT
TRBJ2-3 . TRBV2 13 . CASSLKRADTQYF TGTGCCAGCAGTCTAAAGAGGGCAGATACGCAGTATTTT
TRBJ1-4 . TRBV4-1 14 . CASTYRETNEKLFF TGCGCCAGCACGTATCGGGAAACTAATGAAAAACTGTTTTTT
TRBJ1-4 . TRBV5-1 17 TRBD1 CASSPLGTGARNEKLFF TGCGCCAGCAGCCCTTTGGGTACAGGGGCCCGGAATGAAAAACTGTTTTTT
TRBJ2-2 . TRBV5-1 16 TRBD1 CASSRGVTGGTGELFF TGCGCCAGCAGCCGTGGGGTCACAGGGGGTACCGGGGAGCTGTTTTTT
TRBJ2-1 . TRBV28 18 TRBD1 CASSQDRGGSSSYNEQFF TGTGCCAGCAGCCAGGACAGGGGTGGGAGTAGCTCCTACAATGAGCAGTTCTTC
TRBJ2-5 . TRBV9 16 TRBD2 CASSAKLAGGGETQYF TGTGCCAGCAGCGCAAAACTAGCGGGCGGAGGGGAGACCCAGTACTTC
TRBJ2-6 . TRBV4-3 19 TRBD1 CASSQEPRQGAGGANVLTF TGCGCCAGCAGCCAAGAACCCCGACAGGGGGCAGGAGGGGCCAACGTCCTGACTTTC
TRBJ1-4 . TRBV5-1 13 . CASSSTTNEKLFF TGCGCCAGCAGCTCTACAACTAATGAAAAACTGTTTTTT
TRBJ2-1 few TRBV2 15 . CASSEGLRRYNEQFF TGTGCCAGCAGTGAAGGGCTTCGGAGATACAATGAGCAGTTCTTC
TRBJ1-5 . TRBV7-2 15 . CASSFFWGLGQPQHF TGTGCCAGCAGCTTCTTTTGGGGGCTTGGTCAGCCCCAGCATTTT
TRBJ1-2 . TRBV5-4 15 TRBD1 CASSLGDRATYGYTF TGTGCCAGCAGCTTGGGGGACAGGGCCACCTATGGCTACACCTTC
TRBJ1-5 . TRBV4-1 15 . CASSQVPIRVQPQHF TGCGCCAGCAGCCAAGTTCCAATTCGGGTTCAGCCCCAGCATTTT
TRBJ1-1 . TRBV2 15 . CARNQGQTLNTEAFF TGTGCCAGAAATCAGGGACAAACGTTGAACACTGAAGCTTTCTTT
TRBJ2-1 . TRBV9 15 . CASSVFTGTHNEQFF TGTGCCAGCAGCGTATTTACCGGGACTCACAATGAGCAGTTCTTC
TRBJ2-5 . TRBV5-4 15 TRBD2 CASFGTSGGTRTQYF TGTGCCAGCTTCGGGACTAGCGGGGGGACAAGGACCCAGTACTTC
TRBJ1-1 few TRBV7-9 11 TRBD1 CASSRDSEAFF TGTGCCAGCAGCCGGGACAGTGAAGCTTTCTTT
TRBJ2-1 . TRBV4-3 13 . CASSQGTFDEQFF TGCGCCAGCAGCCAAGGGACTTTCGATGAGCAGTTCTTC
TRBJ2-5 . TRBV4-1 16 TRBD2 CASSSHAGGEIETQYF TGCGCCAGCAGCTCCCATGCGGGGGGGGAAATAGAGACCCAGTACTTC
TRBJ1-1 once TRBV29-1 14 TRBD1 CSVKEGQTDTEAFF TGCAGCGTGAAAGAGGGACAGACGGACACTGAAGCTTTCTTT
TRBJ1-1 . TRBV19 14 . CASSTGGARTEAFF TGTGCCAGTAGTACCGGGGGGGCACGTACTGAAGCTTTCTTT
TRBJ2-1 . TRBV9 15 TRBD2 CASSDYSGSRNEQFF TGTGCCAGCAGTGATTATAGCGGGAGTAGGAATGAGCAGTTCTTC
TRBJ2-2 . TRBV6-4 13 TRBD1 CASSEQGAGELFF TGTGCCAGCAGTGAGCAGGGGGCTGGGGAGCTGTTTTTT
TRBJ1-3 . TRBV28 16 TRBD1 CASSAAGGLFGNTIYF TGTGCCAGCAGTGCAGCAGGGGGCCTCTTCGGAAACACCATATATTTT
TRBJ2-1 . TRBV9 13 . CASSGQVTGEQFF TGTGCCAGCAGCGGACAGGTCACGGGTGAGCAGTTCTTC
TRBJ2-7 . TRBV7-6 16 TRBD1 CASSSVVGQVTYEQYF TGTGCCAGCAGCTCCGTGGTTGGACAGGTGACCTACGAGCAGTACTTC
TRBJ1-6 few TRBV5-1 15 . CASSLLGEGNSPLHF TGCGCCAGCAGCTTGCTAGGGGAAGGAAATTCACCCCTCCACTTT
TRBJ2-7 . TRBV28 13 TRBD1 CASSRQGPYEQYF TGTGCCAGCAGCCGACAGGGACCCTACGAGCAGTACTTC
TRBJ2-5 . TRBV27 14 TRBD2 CASSLGTSVKTQYF TGTGCCAGCAGTCTAGGGACTAGCGTAAAGACCCAGTACTTC
TRBJ1-3 . TRBV6-1 17 TRBD1 CASSDVDRGLRGNTIYF TGTGCCAGCAGTGATGTGGACAGGGGTTTACGTGGAAACACCATATATTTT
TRBJ1-5 . TRBV5-4 11 . CASIDDQPQHF TGTGCCAGCATAGATGATCAGCCCCAGCATTTT
TRBJ1-5 . TRBV7-8 17 TRBD1 CASSSGQGFGSNQPQHF TGTGCCAGCAGCTCCGGACAGGGGTTTGGTAGCAATCAGCCCCAGCATTTT
TRBJ2-5 . TRBV28 13 . CASSLTGSETQYF TGTGCCAGCAGTTTGACAGGATCAGAGACCCAGTACTTC
TRBJ2-3 . TRBV27 15 TRBD1 CASSDSGTDTDTQYF TGTGCCAGCAGCGACTCCGGGACAGACACAGATACGCAGTATTTT
TRBJ2-5 once TRBV4-2 16 TRBD2 CASRRGGAGVAETQYF TGTGCCAGCAGGCGCGGGGGAGCGGGAGTAGCAGAGACCCAGTACTTC
TRBJ2-7 . TRBV5-4 12 . CASSRRADEQYF TGTGCCAGCAGCCGCCGCGCGGACGAGCAGTACTTC
TRBJ1-4 . TRBV30 13 . CAWSPDSNEKLFF TGTGCCTGGAGTCCCGACAGTAATGAAAAACTGTTTTTT
TRBJ2-7 . TRBV11-2 15 TRBD1 CASSLTGTGPYEQYF TGTGCCAGCAGCTTAACCGGGACAGGGCCCTACGAGCAGTACTTC
TRBJ2-2 . TRBV25-1 14 . CASSDNTNTGELFF TGTGCCAGCAGTGACAACACGAACACCGGGGAGCTGTTTTTT
TRBJ1-4 . TRBV6-5 13 . CASSYGAGEKLFF TGTGCCAGCAGTTACGGGGCCGGCGAAAAACTGTTTTTT
TRBJ2-5 . TRBV30 12 . CAWMADTETQYF TGTGCCTGGATGGCGGACACCGAGACCCAGTACTTC
TRBJ2-1 . TRBV29-1 15 TRBD2 CSVESMSSGYNEQFF TGCAGCGTTGAGAGTATGTCTAGCGGTTACAATGAGCAGTTCTTC
TRBJ2-7 once TRBV10-3 15 . CAISESKDSSYEQYF TGTGCCATCAGTGAGTCGAAGGACAGCTCCTACGAGCAGTACTTC
TRBJ2-3 . TRBV25-1 15 . CASSEIGSVGDTQYF TGTGCCAGCAGTGAAATCGGGTCTGTAGGAGATACGCAGTATTTT
TRBJ2-7 . TRBV25-1 12 . CASSRDINEQYF TGTGCCAGCAGTAGAGACATCAACGAGCAGTACTTC
TRBJ2-1 . TRBV28 13 TRBD1 CASTGTGYNEQFF TGTGCCAGCACCGGGACAGGGTACAATGAGCAGTTCTTC
TRBJ2-2 . TRBV11-1 17 . CASSPSSQAMNTGELFF TGTGCCAGCAGCCCTTCATCACAGGCCATGAACACCGGGGAGCTGTTTTTT